One and the same sample provided the 10 T cell receptor beta chains below, sequenced in a study of radiotherapy plus CTLA-4 blockade in lung cancer. Only in-frame clones appear in the TCRdb table, and some are missing; sequencing was by immunoSEQ multiplex PCR. The data hold about 120,000 clones, with about 77% observed a single time. Sample: peripheral blood, taken from a patient treated with radiotherapy plus ipilimumab. Source of these receptors: a human donor with non-small cell lung cancer who had a partial response to radiotherapy plus ipilimumab.

This clone was recorded at least ten times. V and J are TRBV7-9 and TRBJ2-2, with TRBD2 identical over 7 bases. The germline V gene encodes CDR1 SEHNR and CDR2 FQNEAQ (reference sequence). V lost 4 bases, J lost 4 bases, and 9 bases stayed unmatched. This CDR3 is built from 16 residues. The CDR3 sequence is CASSYVGGRTTGELFF. The CDR3 coding sequence is TGTGCCAGCAGCTACGTGGGGGGGAGAACCACCGGGGAGCTGTTTTTT.

In its sample, this clone was seen a few times. The V and J genes are TRBV25-1 and TRBJ1-6; 8 nucleotides match TRBD1. This CDR3 comprises 16 residues. Germline trimming cut 8 bases from V and 2 bases from J; bases unmatched to any gene: 8. CDR1 and CDR2 (germline): MGHDK, SYGVNS. The CDR3 DNA follows: TGTGCCAGCGCTGACTCAGGGGGCGCCTATAATTCACCCCTCCACTTT. Amino acid sequence: CASADSGGAYNSPLHF.

The V gene is TRBV28, the J gene TRBJ2-6; TRBD1 matches 8 bases. The trim removed 6 bases at V and 3 bases at J, leaving 4 bases unmatched. The length of the CDR3 is 15 residues. In germline, CDR1 is MDHEN, CDR2 SYDVKM. The CDR3 region has the DNA TGTGCCAGCAGCCCGGACAGGGTTGGGGCCAACGTCCTGACTTTC. It translates to CASSPDRVGANVLTF.

This chain connects TRBV9 to TRBJ2-3, with 9 bases identical to TRBD2. Germline CDR1 SGDLS, CDR2 YYNGEE. V gave up 0 bases and J gave up 4 bases; unmatched junction bases: 6. CDR3 size: 16 residues. The CDR3 is CASSVGFSGSPDTQYF. CDR3 nucleotides: TGTGCCAGCAGCGTAGGGTTTAGCGGGAGCCCAGATACGCAGTATTTT.

This clone has more than one count but fewer than ten. The chain carries TRBV6-5 and TRBJ1-2; D call uncertain. The CDR3 has 16 residues. Germline CDR1 is MNHEY and CDR2 is SVGAGI. V gave up 4 bases and J gave up 8 bases, with 23 bases separating them. The CDR3 coding sequence is TGTGCCAGCAGTTTAGAGATCGGCCTCAGAAGGGAGGGCTACACCTTC. Translating it yields CASSLEIGLRREGYTF.

V is TRBV28 and J is TRBJ2-1, with 8 bases fitting TRBD2. Germline V lookup: CDR1 MDHEN, CDR2 SYDVKM. V shed 7 bases, J shed 0 bases, and the junction held 8 bases outside the gene matches. This CDR3 comprises 16 residues. In DNA, the CDR3 is TGTGCCAGCACCTATTTACTAGCGGACTCCTACAATGAGCAGTTCTTC. Translation: CASTYLLADSYNEQFF.

The chain has TRBV6-1 and TRBJ1-4, with D perhaps matching TRBD1 (5 bases). The V end was cut by 6 bases, the J end by 10 bases, with 18 bases between. Per germline, CDR1 MNHNS and CDR2 SASEGT. The CDR3 totals 14 residues. CDR3 bases: TGTGCCAGCAGCCAGGACATCGCATATGGAAAACTGTTTTTT. Amino acids: CASSQDIAYGKLFF.

This clone was observed a single time. The genes are TRBV7-3 and TRBJ1-1, with TRBD1 identical over 7 bases. The V and J ends lost 5 bases and 4 bases, in that order; junction bases with no gene match: 1. From germline, CDR1 is SGHTA and CDR2 FQGTGA. This CDR3 comprises 12 residues. DNA of the CDR3: TGTGCCAGCAGCCAGGGGGGCACTGAAGCTTTCTTT. Its translation is CASSQGGTEAFF.

J is TRBJ2-5 and V is TRBV6-6; TRBD2 matches 7 bases. The J call may be incorrect, as the DNA end agrees better with TRBJ2-7. This CDR3 comprises 13 residues. Germline V gene sequence: CDR1 MNHNY, CDR2 SVGAGI (reference sequence). CDR3 amino acids: CASRTSAAYEQYF. The CDR3 region has the DNA TGTGCCAGCAGAACTAGCGCGGCCTACGAGCAGTACTTC.

J is TRBJ2-5 and V is TRBV7-2; D uncertain. Trimming removed 5 bases from V and 5 bases from J, with 9 bases in between. Germline assignment: CDR1 SGHTA and CDR2 FQGNSA. The CDR3 loop spans 12 amino acids. CDR3 in amino acids: CASSPPVETQYF. As DNA, the CDR3 is TGTGCCAGCAGCCCCCCGGTGGAGACCCAGTACTTC.